This TCR beta chain was identified during a study of cytomegalovirus exposure and HLA in healthy donors. Study-wide results and limits: Later analysis associated a missense DCLRE1C variant with TCR beta V- and J-gene trimming.

On this clone itself: The antigen is undetermined.

PCR primers comprised 60 Vbeta and 13 Jbeta primers. Assay: immunoSEQ multiplex PCR; the TCRdb copy retains only in-frame clones and omits some. The sample has 90,000 to 120,000 clones, over 80% seen once. Donors were nominally healthy when sampled, though unrecorded immune exposures were likely. Trimming pared 5 bases from V and 0 bases from J, leaving 11 bases between. This CDR3 region has 14 residues. From germline, CDR1 is SEHNR and CDR2 FQNEAQ (reference sequence). Input material: PBMCs. The clonotype was recovered from a man younger than 40 in good health and CMV-seropositive. The V gene is TRBV7-9, the J gene TRBJ2-7; no firm D call. The chain's CDR3 is CASSPEVSSYEQYF. Written as DNA, the CDR3 is TGTGCCAGCAGCCCCGAGGTTAGCTCCTACGAGCAGTACTTC.